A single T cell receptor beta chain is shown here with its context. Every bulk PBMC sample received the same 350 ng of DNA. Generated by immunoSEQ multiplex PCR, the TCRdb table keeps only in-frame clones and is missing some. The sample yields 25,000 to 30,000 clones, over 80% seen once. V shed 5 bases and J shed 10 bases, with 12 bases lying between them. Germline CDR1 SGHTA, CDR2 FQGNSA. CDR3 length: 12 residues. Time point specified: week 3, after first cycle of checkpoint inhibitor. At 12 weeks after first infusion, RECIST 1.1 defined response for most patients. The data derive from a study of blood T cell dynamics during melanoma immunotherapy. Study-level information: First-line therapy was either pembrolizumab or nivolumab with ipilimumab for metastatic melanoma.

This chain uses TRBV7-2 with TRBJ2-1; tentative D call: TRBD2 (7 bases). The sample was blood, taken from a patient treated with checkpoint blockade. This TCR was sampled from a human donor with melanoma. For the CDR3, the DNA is TGTGCCAGCAGCGTAGGGGGGGCCGAGCAGTTCTTC. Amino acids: CASSVGGAEQFF.